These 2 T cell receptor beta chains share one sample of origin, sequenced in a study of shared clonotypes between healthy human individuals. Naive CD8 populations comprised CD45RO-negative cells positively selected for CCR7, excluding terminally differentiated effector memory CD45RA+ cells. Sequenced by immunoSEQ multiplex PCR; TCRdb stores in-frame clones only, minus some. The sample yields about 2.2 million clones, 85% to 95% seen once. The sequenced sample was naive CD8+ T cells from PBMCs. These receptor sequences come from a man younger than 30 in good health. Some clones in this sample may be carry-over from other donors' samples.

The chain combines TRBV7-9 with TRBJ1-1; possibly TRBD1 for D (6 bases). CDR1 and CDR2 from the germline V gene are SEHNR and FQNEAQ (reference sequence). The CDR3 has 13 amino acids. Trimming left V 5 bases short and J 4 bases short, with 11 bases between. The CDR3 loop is CASSPGGATEAFF. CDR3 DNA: TGTGCCAGCAGCCCCGGGGGGGCCACTGAAGCTTTCTTT.

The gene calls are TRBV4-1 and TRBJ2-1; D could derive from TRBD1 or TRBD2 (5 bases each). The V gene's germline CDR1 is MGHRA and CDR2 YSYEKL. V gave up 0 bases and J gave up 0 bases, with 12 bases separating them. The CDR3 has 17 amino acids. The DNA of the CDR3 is TGCGCCAGCAGCCAAGAGGGGACGGGAATCTCCTACAATGAGCAGTTCTTC. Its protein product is CASSQEGTGISYNEQFF.